These T cell receptor beta chains were read from a single sample in a study of long-term antiretroviral therapy in people with HIV. The assay was immunoSEQ multiplex PCR, and TCRdb's table has in-frame clones only and misses some. The table lists about 28,000 clones, 84% of them singletons. The sequenced sample was unsorted PBMCs, obtained 0.4 years after starting antiretroviral therapy. The origin of the receptors is a man aged 18 to 29 with HIV. Both conserved end residues are part of each CDR3. D genes are given only for firm matches. Size values are once, few and many counts, or a class for expanded clones, and some rows have none.

TRBJ2-7,TRBD1,TRBV7-9,.,TGTGCCAGCAGCCGGACAGGGTCCTCCTACGAGCAGTACTTC,CASSRTGSSYEQYF
TRBJ2-3,.,TRBV4-1,.,TGCGCCAGCAGCCAAGGGGCAGGGGGGGAGGCAGATACGCAGTATTTT,CASSQGAGGEADTQYF
TRBJ1-3,.,TRBV28,once,TGTGCCAGCGACAGCTACTTGACTGGAAACACCATATATTTT,CASDSYLTGNTIYF
TRBJ2-7,.,TRBV27,.,TGTGCCAGCAGTTTGGGGGGAGACTACGAGCAGTACTTC,CASSLGGDYEQYF
TRBJ1-1,.,TRBV6-6,.,TGTGCCAGCAGAAAAGCAATATTGACGGACCTACGGGCTTTCTTT,CASRKAILTDLRAFF
TRBJ1-5,.,TRBV5-1,.,TGCGCCAGCAGCCTGGGAGGCATTGGGAATCAGCCCCAGCATTTT,CASSLGGIGNQPQHF
TRBJ2-7,.,TRBV27,.,TGTGCCAGCAGTTTTCGGGAAGGTTTGATCCACGAGCAGTACTTC,CASSFREGLIHEQYF
TRBJ2-7,TRBD1,TRBV7-9,.,TGTGCCTCGTTACAGGGGGACGAGCAGTACTTC,CASLQGDEQYF
TRBJ1-1,.,TRBV19,.,TGTGCCAGTAGTCTTGGCATGAACACTGAAGCTTTCTTT,CASSLGMNTEAFF
TRBJ2-7,.,TRBV18,.,TGTGCCAGCTCACCACGCCCCAGGGGGGGGTCCGAGCAGTACTTC,CASSPRPRGGSEQYF
TRBJ1-5,.,TRBV7-9,.,TGTGCCAGCAGCCAAGATTGGGGGCGTCAGCCCCAGCATTTT,CASSQDWGRQPQHF
TRBJ2-5,.,TRBV7-2,.,TGTGCCAGCAGCTTCACCGCCGATCGCCAAGAGACCCAGTACTTC,CASSFTADRQETQYF
TRBJ2-3,.,TRBV27,.,TGTGCCAGCAGTTTATCTCCAGCGTCTAGCACAGATACGCAGTATTTT,CASSLSPASSTDTQYF
TRBJ1-6,.,TRBV7-9,few,TGTGCCAGCAGCTTAGTGGGGGATGGTAGGGGTTCACCCCTCCACTTT,CASSLVGDGRGSPLHF
TRBJ2-7,.,TRBV5-6,.,TGTGCCAGCAGCTTGGCCGTGGGAGGGGGGGCCAACGAGCAGTACTTC,CASSLAVGGGANEQYF
TRBJ1-2,TRBD1,TRBV2,.,TGTGCCAGGACCACTACAGGGGGCGCGTGGGGCTACACCTTC,CARTTTGGAWGYTF
TRBJ1-2,TRBD1,TRBV18,.,TGTGCCACCTATCAGGGACAGGGGGCGAGTGGCTACACCTTC,CATYQGQGASGYTF
TRBJ2-6,.,TRBV5-1,.,TGCGCCAGCACGGACGTCCGCTCTGGGGCCAACGTCCTGACTTTC,CASTDVRSGANVLTF
TRBJ1-2,TRBD1,TRBV4-3,.,TGCGCCAGCAGCCCAGGGACAGGGATTAACTATGGCTACACCTTC,CASSPGTGINYGYTF
TRBJ2-5,TRBD1,TRBV13,.,TGTGCCAGACACACACAGGGGAGCCAAGAGACCCAGTACTTC,CARHTQGSQETQYF
TRBJ2-2,TRBD1,TRBV27,.,TGTGCCAGCAGCTCTGATCCAGGGGGCCACACCGGGGAGCTGTTTTTT,CASSSDPGGHTGELFF
TRBJ2-1,.,TRBV7-2,few,TGTGCCAGCAGCTTAGTTCCGACCGGGACGTGGGGGTACAATGAGCAGTTCTTC,CASSLVPTGTWGYNEQFF
TRBJ2-4,.,TRBV10-3,.,TGTGCCATCAGTGAGTGGGAAATTGGAGTAGCCAAAAACATTCAGTACTTC,CAISEWEIGVAKNIQYF
TRBJ1-1,.,TRBV4-3,once,TGCGCCAGCAGCCAAGTGGGCACGCCCAACACTGAAGCTTTCTTT,CASSQVGTPNTEAFF
TRBJ1-5,.,TRBV10-3,.,TGTGCCATCAGGGGGGGAGGGGGTAATCAGCCCCAGCATTTT,CAIRGGGGNQPQHF
TRBJ2-7,.,TRBV21-1,medium-sized,TGTGCCAGCAGCACTATAGCGGGGGACTCCTACGAGCAGTACTTC,CASSTIAGDSYEQYF
TRBJ2-7,.,TRBV9,.,TGTGCCAGCAGCCTATCCTCGGGGGGGACAGGAGAGCAGTACTTC,CASSLSSGGTGEQYF
TRBJ2-2,.,TRBV28,.,TGTGCCAGCAGTGAGGGGGTAAGGGGAACACCGGCGGAGCTGTTTTTT,CASSEGVRGTPAELFF
TRBJ2-3,TRBD2,TRBV5-1,.,TGCGCCAGCGGACTAGCGGGGGAGCTGGTGGATACGCAGTATTTT,CASGLAGELVDTQYF
TRBJ1-1,.,TRBV2,once,TGTGCCAGCAGTGAAGTAGCGTCGGCAGAAGCTTTCTTT,CASSEVASAEAFF
TRBJ1-1,.,TRBV6-5,.,TGTGCCAGCAGCTCCAAGGGAGTGTCGGGCCGCGAAGCTTTCTTT,CASSSKGVSGREAFF
TRBJ2-4,.,TRBV5-6,.,TGTGCCAGCAGCGAGGTCAGGCTTCTAGCCAAAAACATTCAGTACTTC,CASSEVRLLAKNIQYF
TRBJ1-2,TRBD1,TRBV19,.,TGTGCCAGTAGTAGACTGACAGGGAGGTTCTATGGCTACACCTTC,CASSRLTGRFYGYTF
TRBJ1-5,.,TRBV5-6,.,TGTGCCAGCAGCTTAGCGGGGAATCAGCCCCAGCATTTT,CASSLAGNQPQHF
TRBJ2-2,.,TRBV4-1,few,TGCGCCAGCAGCCAACAGGTTACCGGGGAGCTGTTTTTT,CASSQQVTGELFF
TRBJ2-7,.,TRBV5-4,few,TGTGCCAGCAGCATCGGCGGCGAGCAGTACTTC,CASSIGGEQYF
TRBJ1-1,.,TRBV19,.,TGTGCCAGTAGTATGGGTGGTCAGGGATTTGGCGACGCTTTCTTT,CASSMGGQGFGDAFF
TRBJ2-7,.,TRBV4-1,.,TGCGCCAGCAGCCGAGTGTCCGGGGACTACGAGCAGTACTTC,CASSRVSGDYEQYF
TRBJ1-1,TRBD1,TRBV30,.,TGTGCCTGTCGTGCTGACAGGGCCACTGAAGCTTTCTTT,CACRADRATEAFF
TRBJ1-2,.,TRBV5-6,.,TGTGCCAGCAGCTTGGAAGCCAACTATGGCTACACCTTC,CASSLEANYGYTF
TRBJ2-1,TRBD2,TRBV6-1,few,TGTGCCAGCAGTGAACCCTCGGGAGGAGCCGAGCAGTTCTTC,CASSEPSGGAEQFF
TRBJ1-1,.,TRBV6-1,.,TGTGCCAGCCGGTGGACTGAAGCTTTCTTT,CASRWTEAFF
TRBJ2-7,TRBD2,TRBV9,.,TGTGCCAGCAGCGTAGGTGGAGCGGGACTAGCCTACGAGCAGTACTTC,CASSVGGAGLAYEQYF
TRBJ2-1,TRBD2,TRBV9,.,TGTGCCAGCAGTCCGAGCGGGAGTTCCAATGAGCAGTTCTTC,CASSPSGSSNEQFF
TRBJ1-5,.,TRBV4-1,once,TGCGCCAGCAGCTCCAGGGAGGCTTCAAATCAGCCCCAGCATTTT,CASSSREASNQPQHF
TRBJ2-1,.,TRBV19,.,TGTGCCAGTAGTATGGTAGGGTCCAATGAGCAGTTCTTC,CASSMVGSNEQFF
TRBJ1-1,.,TRBV7-7,.,TGTGCCAGCAGTTCCCTCGGGGACACTGAAGCTTTCTTT,CASSSLGDTEAFF
TRBJ1-1,TRBD1,TRBV5-1,.,TGCGCCAGCAGCCCCTGGGACAGGGCTGACACTGAAGCTTTCTTT,CASSPWDRADTEAFF
TRBJ2-7,.,TRBV5-4,few,TGTGCCAGCAGCTTGAAGGAAGGGCGCGAGCAGTACTTC,CASSLKEGREQYF
TRBJ2-5,.,TRBV5-1,.,TGCGCCAGCAGCGGCCAAGAGACCCAGTACTTC,CASSGQETQYF
TRBJ1-2,.,TRBV7-9,once,TGTGCCAGCAGCGATTTCGGGACTTTCGGCCCAGCTAACTATGGCTACACCTTC,CASSDFGTFGPANYGYTF
TRBJ1-1,TRBD1,TRBV5-1,.,TGCGCCAGCAGCCATGGCCCGGGACAGGGGGCCTTGAACACTGAAGCTTTCTTT,CASSHGPGQGALNTEAFF
TRBJ1-1,.,TRBV6-5,.,TGTGCCAGCAGTTACAGGGGGGTGGGAACTGAAGCTTTCTTT,CASSYRGVGTEAFF